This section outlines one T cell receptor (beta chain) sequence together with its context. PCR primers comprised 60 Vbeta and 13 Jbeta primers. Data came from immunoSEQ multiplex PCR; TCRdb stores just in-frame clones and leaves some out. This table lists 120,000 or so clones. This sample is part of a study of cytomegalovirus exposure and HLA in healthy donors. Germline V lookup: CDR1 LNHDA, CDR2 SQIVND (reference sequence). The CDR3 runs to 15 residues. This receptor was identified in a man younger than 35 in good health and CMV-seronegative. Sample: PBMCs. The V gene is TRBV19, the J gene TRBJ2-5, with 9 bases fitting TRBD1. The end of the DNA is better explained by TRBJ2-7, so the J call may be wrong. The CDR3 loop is CASSTRQGEAYEQYF. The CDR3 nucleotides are TGTGCCAGTAGTACTCGACAGGGGGAGGCCTACGAGCAGTACTTC.